Listed below are T cell receptor beta chains from one sample, sequenced in a study of blood T cell repertoires in COVID-19. The table came from immunoSEQ multiplex PCR; TCRdb's copy has only in-frame clones and leaves some out. The repertoire holds 400,000 or so clones, with 89% as singletons. The sample comprised peripheral blood. The origin of the receptors is a woman aged 40-49 years with COVID-19, enrolled during active disease. Each CDR3 is given with its conserved first and last residue. The order of the fields is V gene, CDR3 protein.

>TRBV5-1
CASSLRLGFYEQYF
>TRBV5-1
CASSFSGQGSFSIRELFF
>TRBV28
CASSQRQGIMAGELFF
>TRBV28
CASRSPAGPYGYTF
>TRBV4-3
CASSPTWGGGNYGYTF
>TRBV19
CASSPVGQSFNQPQHF
>TRBV23-1
CASSPTGTVNTEAFF
>TRBV7-2
CASSLTGTFGSGNTIYF
>TRBV7-3
CASTERAGQPQHF
>TRBV6-5
CASSYDRLYGYTF
>TRBV5-6
CASSSFVQREDEQYF
>TRBV16
CASTWAGDTEAFF
>TRBV29-1
CSVGAGISQPQHF
>TRBV5-5
CASQLGRELQGAPRGGYTF
>TRBV4-3
CASSQDRGMNTIYF
>TRBV5-1
CASSSGASSSYEQYF
>TRBV7-6
CASSPQMTRYEHNEQFF
>TRBV7-2
CASSPRGTGVGNTIYF
>TRBV6-5
CASSYDNGRAGNEQFF
>TRBV5-1
CASSLVMNTEAFF
>TRBV24-1
CATSTRTGSGGYTF
>TRBV5-1
CASSPSWYTEAFF
>TRBV2
CASSDQAETQYF
>TRBV6-5
CASSPYVDSAGELFF
>TRBV28
CASSLGTGGYEQYF
>TRBV5-6
CASSRTGQDVFLSEAFF
>TRBV6-5
CASTRSGGRYEQFF
>TRBV27
CASSLYRGIGYTF
>TRBV6-2/TRBV6-3
CASSPRTGNTGELFF
>TRBV28
CASRRGPVSSYTF
>TRBV19
CASSPTGSYNSPLHF
>TRBV28
CASRRTGTGMGTEAFF
>TRBV30
CARSDRVDEQYF
>TRBV5-4
CASSREGLAGGPDTQYF
>TRBV4-2
CASSQEGLAGGGGQQETQYF
>TRBV3-1/TRBV3-2
CASSQGGLAGGPYNEQFF
>TRBV5-1
CASSFGGLNNEQFF
>TRBV7-9
CASSLDRGGYEQYF
>TRBV18
CASSTGTGTNTGELFF
>TRBV27
CASSLSFQRQETQYF
>TRBV13
CASSLKRDRGANYGYTF
>TRBV28
CASSFLGTGFSNWSPLHF
>TRBV11-2
CASSLNQGQNTEAFF
>TRBV6-1
CASSEVGGLAGEQFF
>TRBV6-1
CASSGGTSSGGQETQYF
>TRBV6-5
CASSSISEQFF
>TRBV3-1/TRBV3-2
CASSRRQGWGTDTQYF
>TRBV27
CASSPRQRGGFEQYF
>TRBV2
CASSESIRGEAFF
>TRBV7-9
CASSSQGSPYGYTF
>TRBV6-5
CASRDSGRGGTEAFF
>TRBV4-1
CASQFGTGPYGYTF
>TRBV5-6
CASSLGPPDRGISPLHF
>TRBV19
CASTTPGIWREKLFF
>TRBV5-8
CASSFGDRVETQYF
>TRBV28
CASSSSGMGGRNIQYF